The 22 T cell receptor beta chains listed next were all sequenced from one sample in a study of blood T cells in healthy people across ages. PCR was performed a second time for about 7 to 12 cycles using a sample-barcoded 5' primer and a J-beta primer mix. TCRdb processed the 5' RACE reads anew with MiXCR; each CDR3 protein has one entry. The sample consists of under 2,000,000 distinct CDR3 sequences, less than 50% of them appearing once. Source material: blood. Every receptor here comes from a woman in her 40s in good health.

The gene calls are TRBV3-1 and TRBJ1-5, with D tentatively TRBD1 (6 bases). CDR1 LGHDT and CDR2 YNNKEL come from the germline V gene (reference sequence). The CDR3 extends over 14 amino acids. Deletions cut 5 bases from V and 5 bases from J, with 13 bases between. DNA of the CDR3: TGTGCCAGCAGCTTCGGACAGTTCCATCAGCCCCAGCATTTT. Translating gives CASSFGQFHQPQHF.

The chain has TRBV6-2 or TRBV6-3 and TRBJ2-5; the D gene is possibly TRBD2 (6 bases). Trimming pared 11 bases from V and 4 bases from J, leaving 14 bases between. In germline, CDR1 is MNHEY, CDR2 SVGEGT. CDR3 length equals 12 residues. CDR3 sequence reads: CASGDSRETQYF. The CDR3, as DNA: TGTGCCTCGGGGGACTCCCGAGAGACCCAGTACTTC.

The chain is built from TRBV20-1 and TRBJ1-2, with D perhaps TRBD1 (6 bases). Trimming shortened V by 7 bases and J by 3 bases, and 12 bases separated the two germline ends. The CDR3 consists of 12 residues. Germline CDR1 reads DFQATT; CDR2 reads SNEGSKA (reference sequence). CDR3 sequence reads: CSGRRGDYGYTF. For the CDR3, the DNA is TGCAGTGGTCGCAGGGGAGACTATGGCTACACCTTC.

This clonotype was counted only a few times. The chain links TRBV25-1 to TRBJ2-1, with D unclear. The germline V gene encodes CDR1 MGHDK and CDR2 SYGVNS. V was clipped by 2 bases and J by 2 bases, with 13 bases between them. The CDR3 consists of 16 residues. This CDR3 reads CASSEVGPGPYNEQFF. The CDR3 nucleotides are TGTGCCAGCAGTGAAGTAGGCCCCGGGCCCTACAATGAGCAGTTCTTC.

The sample holds a few counts of this clonotype. The chain has TRBV9 and TRBJ2-5; TRBD1 might be the D (5 bases). The V end lost 3 bases, the J end lost 10 bases, and 19 bases lay between the germline ends. Germline V gene data show CDR1 as SGDLS and CDR2 as YYNGEE. This CDR3 has 14 amino acids. The CDR3 nucleotides read TGTGCCAGCAGCGCTACATATGACGCAGGGATCCAGTACTTC. Protein sequence: CASSATYDAGIQYF.

V gene TRBV25-1 combines with J gene TRBJ1-4; possible D gene TRBD1, 5 bases. Germline assignment: CDR1 MGHDK and CDR2 SYGVNS. CDR3 length: 14 amino acids. V gave up 2 bases and J gave up 13 bases, with 17 bases separating them. The CDR3 here is CASSEGFLGGLLFF. CDR3 in DNA: TGTGCCAGCAGTGAAGGGTTCCTTGGGGGATTACTGTTTTTT.

The V and J genes are TRBV6-2 or TRBV6-3 and TRBJ2-3; D is perhaps TRBD1 or TRBD2 (5 bases each). There are 17 residues in the CDR3. The V gene lost 6 bases and the J gene lost 2 bases, with 21 bases spanning the gap. Germline V gene sequence: CDR1 MNHEY, CDR2 SVGEGT. The CDR3 DNA reads TGTGCCAGCAGCCTAAGAACACCGGGACCGAACACAGATACGCAGTATTTT. This sequence encodes CASSLRTPGPNTDTQYF.

V gene TRBV29-1 combines with J gene TRBJ2-7; 8 bases fit TRBD2. J gave up 7 bases and V 1 base, and 12 bases lay outside the gene matches. Per the germline V gene, CDR1 is SQVTM and CDR2 is ANQGSEA. The CDR3 consists of 15 residues. CDR3 in amino acids: CSVEARGVPYNEQYF. The CDR3 nucleotides read TGCAGCGTTGAAGCGCGGGGGGTACCCTACAATGAGCAGTACTTC.

The chain carries TRBV21-1 and TRBJ2-4; TRBD1, as called in the table, went unchecked against the DNA. The J call is uncertain, as TRBJ2-7 better fits the DNA end. TRBV21-1 corresponds to a pseudogene. This CDR3 has 14 residues. CDR3 amino acids: CASSIQGAIYEQYF. In nucleotides, the CDR3 is TGTGCCAGCAGCATACAGGGGGCTATCTACGAGCAGTACTTC.

V and J are TRBV24-1 and TRBJ2-7, with D uncertain. The end of the DNA is better explained by TRBJ2-5, so the J call may be wrong. Germline V gene data show CDR1 as KGHDR and CDR2 as SFDVKD. The CDR3 is 15 amino acids. CDR3 in amino acids: CATSESRSEGETQYF. The CDR3 DNA reads as TGTGCCACCAGTGAATCGAGATCTGAAGGAGAGACCCAGTACTTC.

The chain combines TRBV12-3 or TRBV12-4 with TRBJ1-1; D gene ambiguous. CDR3 length equals 15 residues. The V and J ends lost 1 base and 4 bases respectively, with 13 bases between them. The CDR3 loop is CASSLVLPGGTEAFF. CDR3 nucleotides: TGTGCCAGCAGTTTAGTGCTCCCCGGAGGCACTGAAGCTTTCTTT.

This clonotype was seen more than once but under ten times. The chain combines TRBV28 with TRBJ2-5, with TRBD1 matching 10 bases. This CDR3 has 18 residues. V gave up 6 bases and J gave up 3 bases; unmatched junction bases: 16. CDR1 and CDR2 (germline): MDHEN, SYDVKM. CDR3 DNA: TGTGCCAGCAGAGAAAGAACGAGGACAGGGGGTTGGGAAGAGACCCAGTACTTC. Translated: CASRERTRTGGWEETQYF. The complete variable domain, with remaining parts taken from reference TRBV28 and TRBJ2-5, reads DVKVTQSSRYLVKRTGEKVFLECVQDMDHENMFWYRQDPGLGLRLIYFSYDVKMKEKGDIPEGYSVSREKKERFSLILESASTNQTSMYLCASRERTRTGGWEETQYFGPGTRLLVL.

The table lists this clonotype with a few counts. The chain combines TRBV6-6 with TRBJ1-2; D gene uncertain. CDR1 is MNHNY, CDR2 SVGAGI, per germline (reference sequence). This CDR3 contains 13 residues. Trimming cost V 0 bases and J 4 bases, with 6 bases left between them. For the CDR3, the DNA is TGTGCCAGCAGTTACTCCTCCATCTATGGCTACACCTTC. Protein sequence: CASSYSSIYGYTF.

The chain carries TRBV29-1 and TRBJ2-5; no firm D call. The CDR3 covers 12 residues. Germline V gene sequence: CDR1 SQVTM, CDR2 ANQGSEA. The CDR3 DNA reads TGCGGCGAGGTTCGGGCAGAAGAGACCCAGTACTTC. Translated, it gives CGEVRAEETQYF.

Comments on this clonotype: Germline is not matched at one junction end, which may reflect a read error. This chain connects TRBV20-1 to TRBJ2-3; 7 nucleotides line up with TRBD1. Germline CDR1 reads DFQATT; CDR2 reads SNEGSKA (reference sequence). The CDR3 contains 13 residues. DNA of the CDR3: TGCAGTGCTATACAGGGGTTCGGAGATGCGCAGTATTTT. Protein: CSAIQGFGDAQYF.

This clonotype was detected only a few times. The chain carries TRBV14 and TRBJ2-7; D unclear. The DNA matches TRBJ2-5 better at its end, which makes the J call doubtful. The CDR3 loop spans 13 amino acids. CDR1 is SGHDN, CDR2 FVKESK, per germline. CDR3 DNA sequence: TGTGCCAGCAGCCGAGAACTTGTCGAGACCCAGTACTTC. This codes for CASSRELVETQYF.

The V gene is TRBV12-5, the J gene TRBJ2-1; D possibly matches TRBD1 or TRBD2 (5 bases each). Germline V gives CDR1 LGHNT, CDR2 FRNRAP. V dropped 7 bases and J dropped 7 bases, with 20 bases sitting between them. There are 15 residues in the CDR3. CDR3 loop: CASAPSMAGTNEQFF. CDR3 DNA sequence: TGTGCTAGTGCCCCATCCATGGCAGGGACGAATGAGCAGTTCTTC.

The V gene is TRBV29-1, the J gene TRBJ2-7; D might be TRBD2 (6 bases). V was trimmed by 4 bases and J by 6 bases, leaving 22 bases between them. The germline CDR1 and CDR2 sequences are SQVTM and ANQGSEA. The CDR3 is 15 amino acids. This CDR3 reads CSVGALWRGAPEQYF. The DNA for the CDR3 is TGCAGCGTTGGGGCCTTGTGGAGGGGAGCCCCCGAGCAGTACTTC.

Only a few counts were recorded for this clonotype. The chain has TRBV4-1 and TRBJ2-3, with 14 nucleotides matching TRBD2. The germline V gene encodes CDR1 MGHRA and CDR2 YSYEKL. The CDR3 is 18 residues long. The trim removed 0 bases at V and 11 bases at J, leaving 13 bases unmatched. The CDR3 reads CASSQEGTSGGPRSGQYF. Written as DNA, the CDR3 is TGCGCCAGCAGCCAAGAAGGGACTAGCGGGGGTCCGAGGTCGGGGCAGTATTTT.

This clonotype was counted only a few times. This chain uses TRBV29-1 with TRBJ2-3, with D unclear. V shed 7 bases and J shed 6 bases, with 14 bases lying between them. This CDR3 comprises 12 residues. In germline, CDR1 is SQVTM, CDR2 ANQGSEA. The CDR3: CSADGRADTQYF. The CDR3 region has the DNA TGCAGCGCCGATGGACGAGCGGATACGCAGTATTTT.

CDR3 bases: TGTGCCAGCAGCTTTTCCTCTGGGGAGAGGGCCAACGTCCTGACTTTC. Translation: CASSFSSGERANVLTF. The chain recombines TRBV13 with TRBJ2-6; D perhaps matches TRBD2 (5 bases). The ends were cut back, 3 bases at V and 5 bases at J, with 14 bases in the middle. This CDR3 has 16 amino acids. Germline CDR1 and CDR2: PRHDT and FYEKMQ (reference sequence).

This clonotype was counted ten times or more. This chain connects TRBV29-1 to TRBJ2-7, with 8 bases fitting TRBD1. Germline assignment: CDR1 SQVTM and CDR2 ANQGSEA. CDR3 length equals 13 residues. J lost 3 bases, V lost 4 bases, and 5 bases had no gene match. The CDR3 here is CSVATGGIYEQYF. DNA of the CDR3: TGCAGCGTTGCAACAGGGGGGATCTACGAGCAGTACTTC.